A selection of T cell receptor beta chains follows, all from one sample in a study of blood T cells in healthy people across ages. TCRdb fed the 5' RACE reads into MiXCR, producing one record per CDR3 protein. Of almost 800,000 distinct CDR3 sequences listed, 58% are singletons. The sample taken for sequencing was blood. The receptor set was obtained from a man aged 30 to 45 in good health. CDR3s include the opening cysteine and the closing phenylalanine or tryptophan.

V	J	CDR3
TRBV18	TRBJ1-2	CASSPGPDRVYGYTF
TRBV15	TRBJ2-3	CATSRDWGASTQYF
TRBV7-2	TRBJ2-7	CASSLTSGGEVEQYF
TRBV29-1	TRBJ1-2	CSVGGGDYGGYTF
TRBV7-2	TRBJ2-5	CASSLGLSGGGQYF
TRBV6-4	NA	CASSIQTLEQYF
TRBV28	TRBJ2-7	CASSLELKRGASYEQYF
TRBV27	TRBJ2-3	CASSLTTGNTDTQYF
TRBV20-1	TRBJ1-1	CSGLREAMTFF
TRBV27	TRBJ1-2	CASSFTGKFADYGYTF
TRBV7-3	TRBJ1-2	CASSDLLYGYTF
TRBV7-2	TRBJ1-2	CASSSDGRAVGDGYTF
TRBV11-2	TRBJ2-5	CASSLVFATQETQYF
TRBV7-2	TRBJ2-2	CASLKNTGELFF
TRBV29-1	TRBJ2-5	CSATIARGETQYF
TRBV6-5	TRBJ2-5	CASSYTGMGTQYF
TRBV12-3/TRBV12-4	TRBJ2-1	CASSILGTGEQFF
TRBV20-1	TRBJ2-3	CSARDWRNTDTQYF
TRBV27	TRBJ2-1	CASRVSSYNEQFF
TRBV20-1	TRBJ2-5	CSAESGRAGETQYF
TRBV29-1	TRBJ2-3	CSVANPGQLNTDTQYF
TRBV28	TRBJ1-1	CASSQEPIGGWTEAFF
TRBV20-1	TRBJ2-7	CSARDSVAGGLYEQYF
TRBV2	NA	CASSDLGTGGETQYF
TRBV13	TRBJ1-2	CASSLLGTENFGYTF
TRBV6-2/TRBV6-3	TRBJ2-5	CASTDRETQYF
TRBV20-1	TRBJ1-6	CSASGQGYSPLHF
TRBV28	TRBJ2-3	CAIEGGDTQYF
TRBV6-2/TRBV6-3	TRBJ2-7	CASRAGTATYEQYF
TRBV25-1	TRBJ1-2	CATGRDFYGYTF
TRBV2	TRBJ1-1	CASREAPGSAEAFF
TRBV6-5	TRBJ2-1	CASRASGGAYNEQFF
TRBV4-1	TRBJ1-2	CASSPPGAPYGYTF
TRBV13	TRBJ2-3	CASSLGAELTSTDTQYF
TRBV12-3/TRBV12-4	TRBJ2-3	CASSLDSGQTTDTQDF
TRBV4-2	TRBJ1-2	CASSQLRTDYGYTF
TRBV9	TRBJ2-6	CASSEQSPSGANVLTF
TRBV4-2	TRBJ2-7	CASSSDRSYEQYF
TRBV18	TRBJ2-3	CASSPLRETDTQYF
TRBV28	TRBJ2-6	CASRIGGTPQSGANVLTF
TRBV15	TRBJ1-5	CATTRGDQPQHF
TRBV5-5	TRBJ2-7	CASSLAFGVESHEQYF
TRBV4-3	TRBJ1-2	CASSQDRSGYTF
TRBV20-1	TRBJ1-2	CSASGGQRYYGYTF
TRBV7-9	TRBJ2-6	CASSLDLGSGANVLTF
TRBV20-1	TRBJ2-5	CSASGGWRGQETQYF
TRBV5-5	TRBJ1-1	CASSSNVLREAFF
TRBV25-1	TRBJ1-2	CASSESWGGYGYTF
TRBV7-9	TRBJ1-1	CASSLPGGGIEAFF
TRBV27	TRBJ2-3	CASSVNSGGAQDTQYF
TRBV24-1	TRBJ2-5	CATSGGPQETQYF
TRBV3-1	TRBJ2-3	CASSQLADTQYF
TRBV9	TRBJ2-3	CASSPVVGGVGDTQYF
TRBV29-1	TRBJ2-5	CSVMLLGGGQETQYF
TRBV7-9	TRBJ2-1	CASSSWDRGNEQFF
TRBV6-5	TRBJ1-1	CASSYSGAVAEAFF
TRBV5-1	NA	CASSLAGQGRVSAYEQYF